This T cell receptor beta chain was found in a study of OX40 agonist ivuxolimab in advanced cancers. Study-level background: An agonistic human IgG2 monoclonal antibody against OX40 (CD134) was given. Patients treated during dose escalation were battling hepatocellular carcinoma, melanoma, renal cell or head and neck cancer.

The method was immunoSEQ multiplex PCR; TCRdb's version includes in-frame clones alone and lacks a portion of them. The profile shows around 37,000 clones, 65% to 90% of them singletons. This CDR3 has 17 amino acids. The ends lost 1 base at V and 0 bases at J; junction bases unmatched: 6. CDR1 is SGHVS, CDR2 FNYEAQ, per germline. This receptor was taken from an adult with an advanced solid tumor such as melanoma, head and neck, liver or kidney cancer. The rearrangement links TRBV7-6 to TRBJ2-3; 8 bases match TRBD2. This specimen consisted of CD4+ or CD8+ T cells sorted from blood, obtained in a trial of the OX40 agonist ivuxolimab. The CDR3 region is CASSLEERGTSTDTQYF. CDR3 in DNA: TGTGCCAGCAGCTTAGAAGAGCGGGGGACCAGCACAGATACGCAGTATTTT.